This T cell receptor beta chain was recovered during a study of blood T cell repertoires in COVID-19. Study details: Sites in the United States, Italy and Spain provided acute and convalescent COVID-19 samples. PBMCs, B-cell-depleted T cells, or T cells were the source of the cDNA or gDNA that made up the material.

Germline CDR1 is SEHNR and CDR2 is FQNEAQ (reference sequence). J gave up 4 bases and V 5 bases, and 9 bases lay outside the gene matches. The CDR3 runs 15 residues. Original methodology: Scientists estimated how many nucleated cells there were by amplifying reference gene primers. Measured with immunoSEQ multiplex PCR; TCRdb has only the in-frame clones, and not every one. The DNA was the basis for D and trimming; V, J and clone size are from that table. The table has about 260,000 clones, approximately 85% seen once. This chain links TRBV7-9 with TRBJ1-2; 8 bases are a match to TRBD1. This sequence was found in a human donor in a cohort sampled during active COVID-19. Material: peripheral blood. Here the CDR3 DNA reads TGTGCCAGCAGCCCCCGGGACAGGCCCCTCTATGGCTACACCTTC. It is translated as CASSPRDRPLYGYTF.